This T cell receptor beta chain originates from a study of T-cell memory formation after mild COVID-19. Study details: The two donors had largely donor-specific TCR clusters. Study conclusions and caveats: Researchers could not confirm that second-wave clones peaking on day 37 targeted SARS-CoV-2.

This clonotype was seen ten or more times. The antigen is unknown. Using its own MiXCR run on the 5' RACE reads, TCRdb lists one record per CDR3 protein. The sample contains approximately 240,000 distinct CDR3 sequences, about a sixth of which appear only once. Deletions cut 4 bases from V and 4 bases from J, with 16 bases between. This CDR3 comprises 15 residues. CDR1 and CDR2 (germline): LGHNA, YSLEER. The chain is built from TRBV4-3 and TRBJ1-2, with D tentatively TRBD1 (5 bases). The sample comprised PBMCs or a T cell subset sorted from them (not recorded which). The TCR comes from a man between 18 and 29 years old who had mild COVID-19 (a few samples of this study predate the infection). Cell type and time point are not known. Here the CDR3 DNA reads TGCGCCAGCAGCCCGCGACAGCAGAGAGGCTATGGCTACACCTTC. It codes for CASSPRQQRGYGYTF.